The 21 T cell receptor beta chains presented below share a single source sample, sequenced in a study of CD8 T cells in Susac syndrome. Random hexamers primed reverse transcription of about 0.45 to 1 ug RNA. TCRdb itself ran the immunoSEQ multiplex PCR reads through MiXCR, one entry per CDR3 protein. The sample contains under 150,000 distinct CDR3 sequences, 91% of which appear only once. The specimen sequenced was CD8+ T cells from PBMCs. Receptors originate from a human donor with multiple sclerosis.

The chain employs TRBV30 and TRBJ1-2; no definite D call. V shed 5 bases and J shed 7 bases, with 29 bases lying between them. The CDR3 has 17 amino acids. CDR1 is GTSNPN, CDR2 SVGIG, per germline (reference sequence). CDR3 bases: TGTGCCTGGGGAATTAGCCCACAGATGAGAAATATGTTTGGCTACACCTTC. Translating it yields CAWGISPQMRNMFGYTF.

This sequence joins TRBV4-2 and TRBJ2-7; 9 bases align to TRBD1. Looked up from germline, CDR1 is LGHNA and CDR2 is YNFKEQ. V was pared by 5 bases and J by 6 bases, with 8 bases of the junction left unmatched. CDR3 size: 14 residues. For the CDR3, the DNA is TGTGCCAGCAGCGAATGGGGACAGGGAATCGAGCAGTACTTC. Translated, it gives CASSEWGQGIEQYF.

V is TRBV2 and J is TRBJ1-5, with 10 positions matching TRBD1. Germline trimming cut 3 bases from V and 0 bases from J; bases unmatched to any gene: 8. Germline V gene sequence: CDR1 SNHLY, CDR2 FYNNEI. The CDR3 runs 18 residues. The CDR3 DNA reads as TGTGCCAGCAGTGATCCGGGACAGGGGTACTATAGCAATCAGCCCCAGCATTTT. Residues: CASSDPGQGYYSNQPQHF.

The chain employs TRBV19 and TRBJ2-7; D uncertain. V was clipped by 3 bases and J by 5 bases, with 8 bases between them. The germline CDR1 and CDR2 sequences are LNHDA and SQIVND (reference sequence). The CDR3 is 12 residues long. CDR3 loop: CASSMDGNEQYF. The CDR3 DNA sequence: TGTGCCAGTAGTATGGATGGGAACGAGCAGTACTTC.

The chain uses TRBV30 and TRBJ2-3, with no clear D. Per the germline V gene, CDR1 is GTSNPN and CDR2 is SVGIG (reference sequence). CDR3 length: 11 residues. The ends were cut back, 2 bases at V and 5 bases at J, with 5 bases in the middle. DNA for the CDR3: TGTGCCTGGAGTCCCGAAGATACGCAGTATTTT. Its protein is CAWSPEDTQYF.

The chain is built from TRBV18 and TRBJ2-7; 9 bases align to TRBD1. Germline CDR1 is KGHSH and CDR2 is LQKENI. V trimming: 6 bases; J trimming: 5 bases; junction bases outside the gene matches: 8. The CDR3 totals 14 residues. The CDR3 region is CASSPGQGYNEQYF. The CDR3, as DNA: TGTGCCAGCTCCCCGGGACAGGGATACAACGAGCAGTACTTC.

J is TRBJ2-1 and V is TRBV7-8, with D perhaps TRBD1 (5 bases). Germline assignment: CDR1 SGHVS and CDR2 FQNEAQ. V shed 5 bases and J shed 0 bases, with 14 bases lying between them. There are 16 residues in the CDR3. The CDR3 loop reads CASSQRTSSSYNEQFF. The CDR3, as DNA: TGTGCCAGCAGCCAGAGGACATCCAGCTCCTACAATGAGCAGTTCTTC. The whole variable domain, remainder taken from reference TRBV7-8 and TRBJ2-1, is GAGVSQSPRYKVAKRGQDVALRCDPISGHVSLFWYQQALGQGPEFLTYFQNEAQLDKSGLPSDRFFAERPEGSVSTLKIQRTQQEDSAVYLCASSQRTSSSYNEQFFGPGTRLTVL.

The J gene is TRBJ1-1, the V gene TRBV27; tentatively, D is TRBD1 (5 bases). The CDR3 is 12 amino acids. V was pared by 8 bases and J by 4 bases, with 11 bases between. Germline V lookup: CDR1 MNHEY, CDR2 SMNVEV (reference sequence). CDR3 sequence (DNA): TGTGCCAGCCGAGCGGGGGGCACTGAAGCTTTCTTT. This codes for CASRAGGTEAFF.

The chain combines TRBV30 with TRBJ1-4; TRBD1 matches 7 bases. The junction had 12 bases not matched to a gene; V was cut back by 3 bases and J by 8 bases. Per germline, CDR1 GTSNPN and CDR2 SVGIG (reference sequence). This CDR3 is 15 amino acids long. The CDR3 region is CAWRDDRVVGEKLFF. CDR3 nucleotides: TGTGCCTGGAGGGACGACAGGGTAGTAGGGGAAAAACTGTTTTTT.

V gene TRBV18 combines with J gene TRBJ1-2; TRBD1 might be the D (5 bases). This CDR3 region has 15 residues. The V and J ends lost 2 bases and 5 bases respectively, with 15 bases between them. CDR1 KGHSH and CDR2 LQKENI come from the germline V gene. CDR3 loop: CASSPRGGTLYGYTF. As DNA, the CDR3 is TGTGCCAGCTCACCAAGGGGTGGGACGCTATATGGCTACACCTTC.

The V gene is TRBV12-5, the J gene TRBJ1-2; 7 bases map to TRBD1. Per germline, CDR1 LGHNT and CDR2 FRNRAP. The length of the CDR3 is 13 residues. The junction had 5 bases not matched to a gene; V was cut back by 4 bases and J by 6 bases. The CDR3 region has the DNA TGTGCTAGTGGTTCGGGGACAGTTAATGGCTACACCTTC. It yields the protein CASGSGTVNGYTF.

The CDR3 loop reads CASSLLDPDTQYF. DNA for the CDR3: TGTGCCAGTAGTCTCCTGGACCCAGATACGCAGTATTTT. The genes are TRBV19 and TRBJ2-3; D is unresolved. CDR3 length: 13 residues. Germline V gives CDR1 LNHDA, CDR2 SQIVND (reference sequence). Trimming stripped 5 bases from V and 4 bases from J, with 10 bases between.

The V gene is TRBV30, the J gene TRBJ2-1, with no clear D. The CDR3 runs to 12 residues. Germline V CDR1 and CDR2: GTSNPN, SVGIG (reference sequence). V shed 5 bases and J shed 5 bases, with 10 bases lying between them. CDR3 loop: CAWSVFHNEQFF. The CDR3 DNA is TGTGCCTGGTCCGTTTTCCACAATGAGCAGTTCTTC.

The chain recombines TRBV4-1 with TRBJ1-2; tentatively, D is TRBD1 (6 bases). V was pared by 2 bases and J by 6 bases, with 7 bases between. The length of the CDR3 is 12 residues. CDR1 and CDR2 (germline): MGHRA, YSYEKL. The CDR3 bases are TGCGCCAGCAGCCAACCAGGGGATGGCTACACCTTC. Protein: CASSQPGDGYTF.

The V gene is TRBV2, the J gene TRBJ2-2; unclear D gene. In germline, CDR1 is SNHLY, CDR2 FYNNEI. The CDR3 totals 15 residues. Trimming left V 4 bases short and J 4 bases short, with 13 bases between. CDR3 sequence reads: CASSVTLPPTGELFF. DNA of the CDR3: TGTGCCAGCAGTGTAACTCTCCCGCCCACCGGGGAGCTGTTTTTT. Full variable domain (missing parts from reference TRBV2 and TRBJ2-2): EPEVTQTPSHQVTQMGQEVILRCVPISNHLYFYWYRQILGQKVEFLVSFYNNEISEKSEIFDDQFSVERPDGSNFTLKIRSTKLEDSAMYFCASSVTLPPTGELFFGEGSRLTVL.

The gene calls are TRBV24-1 and TRBJ2-2; D unresolved. V was shortened by 4 bases and J by 1 base, with 3 bases between the two germline ends. Per the germline V gene, CDR1 is KGHDR and CDR2 is SFDVKD. The CDR3 contains 13 residues. CDR3 nucleotide sequence: TGTGCCACCAGTGACAAGAACACCGGGGAGCTGTTTTTT. It yields the protein CATSDKNTGELFF.

The chain has TRBV27 and TRBJ1-2, with a tentative D call TRBD1 (5 bases). Trimming removed 2 bases from V and 0 bases from J, with 13 bases in between. The CDR3 sequence is 16 residues long. From germline, CDR1 is MNHEY and CDR2 SMNVEV (reference sequence). Written as DNA, the CDR3 is TGTGCCAGCAGTTTAGATGGGGCCATAGCTAACTATGGCTACACCTTC. Translating gives CASSLDGAIANYGYTF.

The CDR3 sequence is CSVESLGDTQYF. The CDR3 nucleotides are TGCAGCGTTGAATCTCTGGGCGATACGCAGTATTTT. The chain employs TRBV29-1 and TRBJ2-3; D not resolved. CDR1 is SQVTM and CDR2 is ANQGSEA in the germline V gene. The CDR3 consists of 12 residues. Trimming removed 2 bases from V and 6 bases from J, with 9 bases in between.

The chain couples TRBV3-1 to TRBJ2-1; a possible D gene is TRBD1 (5 bases). The CDR3 has 18 residues. The germline CDR1 and CDR2 sequences are LGHDT and YNNKEL (reference sequence). Trimming shortened V by 3 bases and J by 0 bases, and 18 bases separated the two germline ends. CDR3 nucleotides: TGTGCCAGCAGCCACCCCGCCCTAGGGGCTAGCTCCTACAATGAGCAGTTCTTC. Protein: CASSHPALGASSYNEQFF.

The rearrangement links TRBV5-1 to TRBJ2-1; D remains unclear. V lost 0 bases and J 8 bases, leaving 15 bases between the germline ends. The CDR3 is 15 residues long. In germline, CDR1 is SGHRS, CDR2 YFSETQ. In DNA form, the CDR3 reads TGCGCCAGCAGCTTGGTGGGCCTTATGGGCGATGAGCAGTTCTTC. Translation: CASSLVGLMGDEQFF.

This clonotype was observed once. The V gene is TRBV29-1, the J gene TRBJ2-1, with D uncertain. With 4 bases removed from V and 5 bases from J, the gap between germline ends came to 6 bases. The length of the CDR3 is 11 residues. In germline, CDR1 is SQVTM, CDR2 ANQGSEA. The CDR3 region has the DNA TGCAGCGTTGTTCCCCACAATGAGCAGTTCTTC. This sequence encodes CSVVPHNEQFF.